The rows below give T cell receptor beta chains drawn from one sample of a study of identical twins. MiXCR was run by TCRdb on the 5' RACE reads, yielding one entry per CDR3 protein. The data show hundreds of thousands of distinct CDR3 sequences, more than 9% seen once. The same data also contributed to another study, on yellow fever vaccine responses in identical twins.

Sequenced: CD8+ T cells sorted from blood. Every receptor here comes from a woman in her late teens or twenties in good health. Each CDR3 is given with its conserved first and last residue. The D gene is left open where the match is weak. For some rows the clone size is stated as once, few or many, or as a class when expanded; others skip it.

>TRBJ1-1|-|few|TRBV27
TGTGCCAGCAGTCCCGATTGGCCGGGGGGGAGTGGCACTGAAGCTTTCTTT
CASSPDWPGGSGTEAFF
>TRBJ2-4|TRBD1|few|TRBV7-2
TGTGCCAGCAGCGTACCCCCGGGACAGGAGGGCAAAAACATTCAGTACTTC
CASSVPPGQEGKNIQYF
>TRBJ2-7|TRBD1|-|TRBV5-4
TGTGCCAGCAGCTTGACAGGGGGGCACTACGAGCAGTACTTC
CASSLTGGHYEQYF
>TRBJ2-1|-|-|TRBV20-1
TGCAGTGCTAGAATTCTCCGGGGCGTCAAGGGCGTGGTAAATGAGCAGTTCTTC
CSARILRGVKGVVNEQFF
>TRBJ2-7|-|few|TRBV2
TGTGCCAGCAGGATCCGGGACACGATGATATTGGAGCAGTACTTC
CASRIRDTMILEQYF
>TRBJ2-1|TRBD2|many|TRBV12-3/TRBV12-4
TGTGCCAGCACCCTCCCGGTGGGTAGCGGGAGAAAGAGTAATGAGCAGTTCTTC
CASTLPVGSGRKSNEQFF
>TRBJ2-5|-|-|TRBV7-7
TGTGCCAGCAGCTTAGCGCCTAGCGAGGAGACCCAGTACTTC
CASSLAPSEETQYF
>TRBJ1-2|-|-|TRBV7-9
TGTGCCAGCAGCTTAGTTGATTATGGCTACACCTTC
CASSLVDYGYTF
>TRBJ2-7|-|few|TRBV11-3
TGTGCCAGCAGCCAACCCGGGGGCTACGAGCAGTACTTC
CASSQPGGYEQYF
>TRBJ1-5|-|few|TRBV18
TGTGCCAGCTCCCAACCCAATCAGCCCCAGCATTTT
CASSQPNQPQHF
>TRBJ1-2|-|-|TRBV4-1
TGCGCCAGCAGCCAAGACCGGCGGGGGGGCCATGGCTACACCTTC
CASSQDRRGGHGYTF
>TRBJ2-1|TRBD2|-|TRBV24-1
TGTGCCACCAGTGACGGTCGACTAGCTAGCTCCTACAATGAGCAGTTCTTC
CATSDGRLASSYNEQFF
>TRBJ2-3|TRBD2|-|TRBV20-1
TGCAGTGCTAGAAGCCTAGCGGAATACACAGATACGCAGTATTTT
CSARSLAEYTDTQYF
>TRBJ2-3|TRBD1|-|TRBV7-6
TGTGCCAGCAGCTTATTACCCCGTCGACCGGACAGGAGCACAGATACGCAGTATTTT
CASSLLPRRPDRSTDTQYF
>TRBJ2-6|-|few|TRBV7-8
TGTGCCAGCCTGGGGCGCTCTGGGGCCAACGTCCTGACTTTC
CASLGRSGANVLTF
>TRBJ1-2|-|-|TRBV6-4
TGTGCCAGCAGTCGGGGGCCGGACAATCCTAACTATGGCTACACCTTC
CASSRGPDNPNYGYTF
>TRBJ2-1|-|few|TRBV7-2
TGTGCCAGCAGCTTATCGGGACTCCGATTTGGAAATGAGCAGTTCTTC
CASSLSGLRFGNEQFF
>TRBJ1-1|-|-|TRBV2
TGTGCCAGCAGAACAGACCGGCGGAACACTGAAGCTTTCTTT
CASRTDRRNTEAFF
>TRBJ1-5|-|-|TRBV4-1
TGCGCCAGCAGCCAGACAGAAAATCAGCCCCAGCATTTT
CASSQTENQPQHF
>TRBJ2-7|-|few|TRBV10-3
TGTGCCACCAAAGGGAATAGCTCCTACGAGCAGTACTTC
CATKGNSSYEQYF
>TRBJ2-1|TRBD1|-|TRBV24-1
TGTGCCACCAGTGATTTGGCGGGGACAGGCATTAATGAGCAGTTCTTC
CATSDLAGTGINEQFF
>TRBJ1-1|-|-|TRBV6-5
TGTGCCAGCACCACAGGGTACACTGAAGCTTTCTTT
CASTTGYTEAFF
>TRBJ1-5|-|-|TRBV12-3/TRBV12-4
TGTGCCAGCAGCCTGGGGGGGGGCTTTCAGCCCCAGCATTTT
CASSLGGGFQPQHF
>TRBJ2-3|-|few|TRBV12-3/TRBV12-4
TGTGCCAGCAGTTTAGTACTACTCACAGATACGCAGTATTTT
CASSLVLLTDTQYF
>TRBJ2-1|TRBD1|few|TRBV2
TGTGCCAGCATCCAGGGGAGGGACAGGGGTTTCTTC
CASIQGRDRGFF
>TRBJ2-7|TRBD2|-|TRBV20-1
TGCAGTGCTAGAGAGGGGGGGATAACCTACGAGCAGTACTTC
CSAREGGITYEQYF
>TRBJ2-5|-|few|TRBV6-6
TGTGCCAGCAGTAACGGACGACAAGAGACCCAGTACTTC
CASSNGRQETQYF
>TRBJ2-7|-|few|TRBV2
TGTGCCAGTTACCCCATGAGCCCAACTAACTACGAGCAGTACTTC
CASYPMSPTNYEQYF
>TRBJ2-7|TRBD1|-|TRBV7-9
TGTGCCAGCAGCCCAAGGACAGGGGCACCTTTTGAGCAGTACTTC
CASSPRTGAPFEQYF
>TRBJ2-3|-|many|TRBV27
TGTGCCAGCAGTTTAACTCGCACAGATACGCAGTATTTT
CASSLTRTDTQYF
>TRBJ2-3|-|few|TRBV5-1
TGCGCCAGCAGCTTGGATCGGAGCACTAGCACAGATACGCAGTATTTT
CASSLDRSTSTDTQYF
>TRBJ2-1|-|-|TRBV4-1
TGCGCCAGCAGCCAGGCGAGGGATGACGAACCCTACAATGAGCAGTTCTTC
CASSQARDDEPYNEQFF
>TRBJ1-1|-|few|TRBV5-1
TGCGCCAGCAGCTTGGCCGGGGGGGCCACTGAAGCTTTCTTT
CASSLAGGATEAFF
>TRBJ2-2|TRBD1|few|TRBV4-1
TGCGCCAGCAGCCAACACAGGGGAACCGGGGAGCTGTTTTTT
CASSQHRGTGELFF
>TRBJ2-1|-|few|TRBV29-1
TGCAGCGTTGAACGGGGCCTCAGCTCCTACAATGAGCAGTTCTTC
CSVERGLSSYNEQFF
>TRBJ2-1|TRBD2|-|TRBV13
TGTGCCAGCAGCTTAGTGGCGGGAGGGCCCTACAATGAGCAGTTCTTC
CASSLVAGGPYNEQFF
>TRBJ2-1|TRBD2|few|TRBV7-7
TGTGCCAGCAGCTTAGGACTAGCGGGGGGGCCCGGGAGATCAAGTGAGCAGTTCTTC
CASSLGLAGGPGRSSEQFF
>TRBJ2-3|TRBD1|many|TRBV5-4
TGTGCCAGCAGCTCTCCAGATGGACAGGGTACAGATACGCAGTATGCTGATACGCAGTATTTT
CASSSPDGQGTDTQYADTQYF
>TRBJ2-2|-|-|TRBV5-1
TGCGCCAGCAGCTTGACCCCTAGCGCTGCTGGCACCGGGGAGCTGTTTTTT
CASSLTPSAAGTGELFF
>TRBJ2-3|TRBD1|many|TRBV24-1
TGTGCCACCAGTGATCCCGGGACAGGTAGTCCAGATACGCAGTATTTT
CATSDPGTGSPDTQYF
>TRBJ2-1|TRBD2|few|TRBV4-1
TGCGCCAGCAGCCAAGGACTAGCGGGTAGGGATGAGCAGTTCTTC
CASSQGLAGRDEQFF
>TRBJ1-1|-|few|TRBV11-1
TGTGCCAGCAGCTTCTCTACCCGGGACGCCCCCCGGCACACTGAAGCTTTCTTT
CASSFSTRDAPRHTEAFF
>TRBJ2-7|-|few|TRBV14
TGTGCCAGCAGCCAATTGGAGAAATCCTACGAGCAGTACTTC
CASSQLEKSYEQYF
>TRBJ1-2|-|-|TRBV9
TGTGCCAGCAGCATATACAGCTATGGCTACACCTTC
CASSIYSYGYTF
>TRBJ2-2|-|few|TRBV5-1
TGCGCCAGCAGCTTGGAGATTAACAGGGTTAACACCGGGGAGCTGTTTTTT
CASSLEINRVNTGELFF
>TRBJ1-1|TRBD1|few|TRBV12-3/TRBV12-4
TGTGCCAGCAGTCTGACAGGGGGGGACACTGAAGCTTTCTTT
CASSLTGGDTEAFF
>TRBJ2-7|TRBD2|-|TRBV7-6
TGTGCCAGCAGCCTAGATGCGACTAGCGGCTACGAGCAGTACTTC
CASSLDATSGYEQYF
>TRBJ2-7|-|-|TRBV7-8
TGTGCCAGCATCCCTGGTCAGGGAACCTACGAGCAGTACTTC
CASIPGQGTYEQYF
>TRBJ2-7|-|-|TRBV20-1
TGCAGTGCAAACCAAGACTCTTCCTACGAGCAGTACTTC
CSANQDSSYEQYF
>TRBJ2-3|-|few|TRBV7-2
TGTGCCAGCAGCTTCCGGGACTTCCCCACAGATACGCAGTATTTT
CASSFRDFPTDTQYF
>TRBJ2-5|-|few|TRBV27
TGTGCCAGCAGTTTAGGATACTCTATCGGGGAGACCCAGTACTTC
CASSLGYSIGETQYF
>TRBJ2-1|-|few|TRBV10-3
TGTGCCATCAGTGAATTCATTTCCTCCTCCTACAATGAGCAGTTCTTC
CAISEFISSSYNEQFF